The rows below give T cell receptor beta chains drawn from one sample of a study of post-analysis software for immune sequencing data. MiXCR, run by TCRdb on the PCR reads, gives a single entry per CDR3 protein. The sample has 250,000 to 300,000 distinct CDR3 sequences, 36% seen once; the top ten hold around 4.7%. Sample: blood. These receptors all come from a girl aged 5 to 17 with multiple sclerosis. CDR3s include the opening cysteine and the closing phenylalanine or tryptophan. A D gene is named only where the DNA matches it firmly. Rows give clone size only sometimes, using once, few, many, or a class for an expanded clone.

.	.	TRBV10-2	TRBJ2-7	CASRKGADYEQYF	TGCGCCAGCAGGAAAGGGGCTGACTACGAGCAGTACTTC
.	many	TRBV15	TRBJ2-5	CATNRGAERETQYF	TGTGCCACCAACAGAGGGGCGGAGCGAGAGACCCAGTACTTC
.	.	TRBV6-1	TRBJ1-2	CASSDGYTF	TGTGCCAGCAGTGATGGCTACACCTTC
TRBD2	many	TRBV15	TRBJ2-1	CATSREASGSYNEQFF	TGTGCCACCAGCAGAGAGGCTAGCGGGAGTTACAATGAGCAGTTCTTC
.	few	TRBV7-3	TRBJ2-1	CASSLSPSGYNEQFF	TGTGCCAGCAGCTTATCGCCTTCGGGCTACAATGAGCAGTTCTTC
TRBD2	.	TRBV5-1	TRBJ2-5	CASSLTAQGWTSGGGQETQYF	TGCGCCAGCAGCTTGACAGCACAGGGTTGGACTAGCGGGGGAGGCCAAGAGACCCAGTACTTC
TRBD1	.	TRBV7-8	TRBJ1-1	CASSFTGGEAFF	TGTGCCAGCAGCTTTACAGGGGGTGAAGCTTTCTTT
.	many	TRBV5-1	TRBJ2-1	CASSSPGSSYNEQFF	TGCGCCAGCAGCTCCCCTGGTAGCTCCTACAATGAGCAGTTCTTC
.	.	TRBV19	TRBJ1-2	CASSITFGTGGYTF	TGTGCCAGTAGTATAACGTTTGGGACGGGCGGCTACACCTTC
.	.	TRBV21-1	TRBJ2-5	CASSCPGAEETQYF	TGTGCCAGCAGCTGTCCGGGGGCAGAGGAGACCCAGTACTTC
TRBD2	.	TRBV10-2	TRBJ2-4	CASSELRTSGRGRQYF	TGCGCCAGCAGTGAGTTAAGGACTAGCGGGAGAGGTAGGCAGTACTTC
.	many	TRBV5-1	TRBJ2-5	CASNKRGEETQYF	TGCGCCAGCAACAAGAGGGGGGAAGAGACCCAGTACTTC
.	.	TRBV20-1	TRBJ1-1	CSAGGTTEAFF	TGCAGTGCTGGCGGGACAACTGAAGCTTTCTTT
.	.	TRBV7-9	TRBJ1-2	CASSINEGSTF	TGTGCCAGCAGTATAAACGAGGGTTCCACCTTC
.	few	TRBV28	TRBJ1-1	CASSFSGLGTEAFF	TGTGCCAGCAGTTTCTCAGGGCTGGGCACTGAAGCTTTCTTT
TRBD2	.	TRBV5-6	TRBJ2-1	CASSPGSLEGSLAGVRNEQFF	TGTGCCAGCAGCCCCGGCAGCTTGGAAGGCTCTCTAGCGGGAGTTAGAAATGAGCAGTTCTTC
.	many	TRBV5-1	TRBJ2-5	CASSAAGYQETQYF	TGCGCCAGCAGCGCGGCAGGATACCAAGAGACCCAGTACTTC
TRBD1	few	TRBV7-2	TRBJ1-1	CASSKQTGRNTEAFF	TGTGCCAGCAGCAAACAGACAGGGAGGAACACTGAAGCTTTCTTT
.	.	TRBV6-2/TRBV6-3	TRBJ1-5	CASSYIQENQPQHF	TGTGCCAGCAGTTACATCCAAGAGAATCAGCCCCAGCATTTT
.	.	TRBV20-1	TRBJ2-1	CSAPRTGGNEQFF	TGCAGTGCGCCACGAACCGGGGGCAATGAGCAGTTCTTC
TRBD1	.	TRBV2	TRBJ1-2	CASSEEGAPGQTIYGYTF	TGTGCCAGCAGTGAAGAGGGGGCTCCGGGACAGACAATCTATGGCTACACCTTC
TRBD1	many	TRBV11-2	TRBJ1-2	CASSTRGQGNGYTF	TGTGCCAGCAGCACGCGGGGACAGGGAAACGGCTACACCTTC
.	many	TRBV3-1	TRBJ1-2	CASSHRGLKESGYTF	TGTGCCAGCAGCCATCGCGGGCTAAAAGAATCTGGCTACACCTTC
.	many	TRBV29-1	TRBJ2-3	CSVEDRQGTQYF	TGCAGCGTTGAAGATCGGCAGGGAACGCAGTATTTT
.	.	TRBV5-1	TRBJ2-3	CASSRANQGATDTQYF	TGCGCCAGCAGCCGCGCCAATCAGGGAGCCACAGATACGCAGTATTTT
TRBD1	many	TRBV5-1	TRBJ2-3	CASSSRGLDTQYF	TGCGCCAGCAGCAGCAGGGGGCTCGATACGCAGTATTTT
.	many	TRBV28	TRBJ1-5	CASSLTANSNQPQHF	TGTGCCAGCAGTTTGACAGCTAATAGCAATCAGCCCCAGCATTTT
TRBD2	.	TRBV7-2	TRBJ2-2	CASSSVAGLPGERFF	TGTGCCAGCAGCTCGGTAGCGGGTCTCCCCGGGGAGCGGTTTTTT
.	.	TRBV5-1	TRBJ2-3	CASSLTGSGTPTDTQYF	TGCGCCAGCAGCTTGACCGGGAGCGGAACCCCCACAGATACGCAGTATTTT